One and the same sample provided the 9 T cell receptor beta chains below, sequenced in a study of OX40 agonist ivuxolimab in advanced cancers. Assay: immunoSEQ multiplex PCR; the TCRdb copy retains only in-frame clones and omits some. The table shows fewer than 100,000 clones, with around 80% occurring only once. Sequencing used CD4+ or CD8+ T cells sorted from blood, obtained in a trial of the OX40 agonist ivuxolimab. Receptors originate from an adult with an advanced solid tumor such as melanoma, head and neck, liver or kidney cancer.

V and J are TRBV6-5 and TRBJ1-4; D is unclear. This CDR3 is built from 14 residues. CDR1 and CDR2 from the germline V gene are MNHEY and SVGAGI. V lost 3 bases, J lost 0 bases, and 5 bases lay in between. Here the CDR3 reads CASSYGTTNEKLFF. The CDR3 nucleotides are TGTGCCAGCAGTTATGGAACAACTAATGAAAAACTGTTTTTT.

This clone was seen once. The chain carries TRBV28 and TRBJ2-1; 8 nucleotides match TRBD2. Trimming removed 11 bases from V and 6 bases from J; junction bases left unmatched: 12. Germline lookup yields CDR1 MDHEN and CDR2 SYDVKM. The CDR3 has 14 amino acids. The CDR3 reads CACGGLAGRNEQFF. The CDR3 DNA reads as TGTGCCTGCGGCGGGCTAGCGGGCCGCAATGAGCAGTTCTTC.

The J gene is TRBJ2-1, the V gene TRBV5-5; TRBD2 matches 13 bases. Germline loops: CDR1 SGHKS, CDR2 YYEKEE (reference sequence). This CDR3 comprises 15 residues. V trimming: 4 bases; J trimming: 5 bases; junction bases outside the gene matches: 3. DNA of the CDR3: TGTGCCAGCAGCCAACTAGCGGGAGGGCACAATGAGCAGTTCTTC. This encodes CASSQLAGGHNEQFF.

This chain uses TRBV14 with TRBJ2-1, with TRBD2 matching 16 bases. The V and J ends lost 2 bases and 5 bases, in that order; junction bases with no gene match: 12. CDR3 size: 20 residues. Germline V CDR1 and CDR2: SGHDN, FVKESK. The CDR3: CASSQLPGLAGGRGNNEQFF. The CDR3 DNA is TGTGCCAGCAGCCAACTGCCGGGACTAGCGGGAGGGCGAGGAAACAATGAGCAGTTCTTC. Full variable domain (outside the CDR3, taken from reference TRBV14 and TRBJ2-1): EAGVTQFPSHSVIEKGQTVTLRCDPISGHDNLYWYRRVMGKEIKFLLHFVKESKQDESGMPNNRFLAERTGGTYSTLKVQPAELEDSGVYFCASSQLPGLAGGRGNNEQFFGPGTRLTVL.

The count of this clone is one. The chain uses TRBV6-4 and TRBJ2-2; D unclear. The CDR3 totals 15 residues. Trimming took 6 bases from V and 6 from J, leaving 17 bases between them. Looked up from germline, CDR1 is MRHNA and CDR2 is SNTAGT. CDR3 sequence reads: CASSEGSTKPGELFF. As DNA, the CDR3 is TGTGCCAGCAGCGAAGGGTCCACGAAACCCGGGGAGCTGTTTTTT.

J is TRBJ2-1 and V is TRBV4-3; D not certain. Per the germline V gene, CDR1 is LGHNA and CDR2 is YSLEER. V was shortened by 4 bases and J by 1 base, with 17 bases between the two germline ends. The CDR3 extends over 17 amino acids. CDR3 nucleotide sequence: TGCGCCAGCAGCCCATTCCTGGCACGCAGGTCCTACAATGAGCAGTTCTTC. It translates to CASSPFLARRSYNEQFF.

The chain has TRBV7-9 and TRBJ1-3; D is perhaps TRBD1 (6 bases). Germline values: CDR1 SEHNR, CDR2 FQNEAQ (reference sequence). The CDR3 consists of 15 residues. Trimming stripped 5 bases from V and 2 bases from J, with 13 bases between. The DNA for the CDR3 is TGTGCCAGCAGCCCCCGAAGGGGGGCTGGAAACACCATATATTTT. It encodes CASSPRRGAGNTIYF.

The V call is TRBV6-6, the J call TRBJ2-7, with 13 bases fitting TRBD2. Germline V lookup: CDR1 MNHNY, CDR2 SVGAGI (reference sequence). Trimming removed 2 bases from V and 2 bases from J; junction bases left unmatched: 0. The CDR3 is made up of 15 amino acids. The CDR3 is CASSYTSGGAYEQYV. DNA for the CDR3: TGTGCCAGCAGTTACACTAGCGGGGGGGCCTACGAGCAGTACGTC.

The V and J genes are TRBV11-2 and TRBJ2-7, with TRBD1 as a possible D gene (5 bases). V was cut by 0 bases and J by 2 bases, with 5 bases left in between. The CDR3 runs to 13 residues. CDR1 and CDR2 (germline): SGHAT, FQNNGV. CDR3 loop: CASSLDRAYEQYV. The CDR3 DNA is TGTGCCAGCAGCTTAGACAGGGCCTACGAGCAGTACGTC.